These 8 T cell receptor beta chains were sequenced from one sample in a study of control samples from healthy donors and cancer patients. Assay: immunoSEQ multiplex PCR; the TCRdb copy retains only in-frame clones and omits some. Of over 55,000 clones listed, around 93% are singletons. The sample comprised PBMCs. The receptors were gathered from a man between 25 and 39 years old with colorectal cancer.

This clone occurred once. This CDR3 reads CASGGGTYNEQFF. The CDR3 bases are TGTGCTAGTGGGGGGGGGACCTACAATGAGCAGTTCTTC. The chain combines TRBV12-5 with TRBJ2-1; 7 nucleotides align to TRBD2. Germline V CDR1 and CDR2: LGHNT, FRNRAP. After removal of 6 bases from V and 2 bases from J, the junction contained 1 base not matched to a gene. The CDR3 runs to 13 residues.

This chain joins TRBV15 and TRBJ1-1, with no clear D. Looked up from germline, CDR1 is LNHNV and CDR2 is YYDKDF (reference sequence). Between the trimmed V and J ends, which lost 0 bases and 1 base, there was a span of 6 bases. The CDR3 sequence is 14 residues long. The chain's CDR3 is CATSRDGQNTEAFF. In DNA, the CDR3 is TGTGCCACCAGCAGAGATGGGCAGAACACTGAAGCTTTCTTT.

This chain uses TRBV6-6 with TRBJ1-1; D is uncertain. This CDR3 has 15 amino acids. Germline V gene data show CDR1 as MNHNY and CDR2 as SVGAGI (reference sequence). V lost 2 bases and J 4 bases, leaving 14 bases between the germline ends. The CDR3, as DNA: TGTGCCAGCAGTTACCAGTCCTCCGGGAGCACTGAAGCTTTCTTT. Translated: CASSYQSSGSTEAFF.

The chain carries TRBV4-1 and TRBJ1-6; D unclear. The germline V gene encodes CDR1 MGHRA and CDR2 YSYEKL. This CDR3 is 18 amino acids long. Trimming cost V 0 bases and J 2 bases, with 14 bases left between them. CDR3: CASSQETALRAYNSPLHF. In nucleotides, the CDR3 is TGCGCCAGCAGCCAAGAAACGGCCCTCCGGGCCTATAATTCACCCCTCCACTTT.

The chain employs TRBV6-5 and TRBJ2-5; weak D call: TRBD2 (5 bases). V gave up 0 bases and J gave up 5 bases, with 16 bases separating them. The germline V gene encodes CDR1 MNHEY and CDR2 SVGAGI. CDR3 length: 16 amino acids. The CDR3 coding sequence is TGTGCCAGCAGTTACTCGGGAGCTACCCGGGGTGAGACCCAGTACTTC. This encodes CASSYSGATRGETQYF.

The chain carries TRBV7-2 and TRBJ1-3, with D perhaps TRBD1 (6 bases). V lost 6 bases and J 7 bases, leaving 25 bases between the germline ends. The CDR3 runs to 17 residues. The germline V gene has CDR1 SGHTA and CDR2 FQGNSA. CDR3 coding DNA: TGTGCCAGCAGTTTCCCAGGTGTGGGGGCTCGAAGTAACACCATATATTTT. As protein: CASSFPGVGARSNTIYF.

The chain uses TRBV18 and TRBJ2-3; D is undetermined. Germline loops: CDR1 KGHSH, CDR2 LQKENI. Trimming cost V 6 bases and J 7 bases, with 14 bases left between them. This CDR3 comprises 13 residues. The DNA for the CDR3 is TGTGCCAGCTCCTCAGCAAGGCTGTATACGCAGTATTTT. Translation gives CASSSARLYTQYF.

This clone was observed a few times. J is TRBJ1-2 and V is TRBV6-2 or TRBV6-3, with D unclear. Germline V gives CDR1 MNHEY, CDR2 SVGEGT. The length of the CDR3 is 13 residues. V shed 2 bases and J shed 4 bases, with 8 bases lying between them. CDR3 residues: CASSYIDIYGYTF. The CDR3 DNA is TGTGCCAGCAGTTACATAGACATCTATGGCTACACCTTC.